This entry lists 10 T cell receptor beta chains sequenced from one sample in a study of T-cell reconstitution after alpha-beta-depleted transplantation in children (dated by TCRdb to the mid-2010s). Library preparation was by PCR. The reads were generated on an Illumina HiSeq 2500. TCR libraries were prepared with molecular barcoding, using unique molecular identifiers to normalize TCRbeta repertoire quantification. Starting from the raw public reads, TCRdb applied fastp trimming at Q25, assembled clones with MiXCR and retained in-frame beta chains. Rows with a matching CDR3 protein are joined into one entry that keeps the most common DNA and genes. This sample has under 140,000 distinct CDR3 sequences in its table, and 10% of those were observed once. The biggest ten clones account for approximately 7.9% of the sample. The sample consisted of PBMCs from the stem cell graft donor, taken from the stem cell graft. The source is a human donor who donated a stem cell graft to a child with acute lymphoblastic leukemia.

This clonotype was seen many times. This rearrangement joins TRBV6-2 or TRBV6-3 to TRBJ1-1; 12 bases are shared with TRBD1. V lost 6 bases, J lost 4 bases, and 12 bases stayed unmatched. The germline V gene encodes CDR1 MNHEY and CDR2 SVGEGT. This CDR3 has 17 residues. CDR3 amino acids: CASRIRDRGRVRTEAFF. The CDR3 DNA is TGTGCCAGCAGGATAAGGGACAGGGGGCGTGTGCGCACTGAAGCTTTCTTT.

The chain joins TRBV20-1 to TRBJ2-1, with 9 bases fitting TRBD2. With V trimmed by 6 bases and J by 8 bases, 14 bases remained unmatched. The CDR3 covers 15 residues. CDR1 DFQATT and CDR2 SNEGSKA come from the germline V gene (reference sequence). The CDR3 DNA follows: TGCAGTGCCTTTGACCCTAGCGGGGCGAGCGATGAGCAGTTCTTC. This codes for CSAFDPSGASDEQFF.

This rearrangement joins TRBV12-3 or TRBV12-4 to TRBJ2-1, with D tentatively TRBD1 or TRBD2 (5 bases each). The CDR3 totals 14 residues. V was clipped by 4 bases and J by 7 bases, with 14 bases between them. The DNA for the CDR3 is TGTGCCAGCAGTTCCCGTAAAGAGGGGAATGAGCAGTTCTTC. Its protein product is CASSSRKEGNEQFF.

This clonotype was counted ten times or more. The chain couples TRBV7-2 to TRBJ1-6; D remains ambiguous. V shed 1 base and J shed 4 bases, with 14 bases lying between them. The CDR3 sequence is 17 residues long. In germline, CDR1 is SGHTA, CDR2 FQGNSA. DNA of the CDR3: TGTGCCAGCAGCTTAGGGCCGGGCACCCTTTATAATTCACCCCTCCACTTT. Residues: CASSLGPGTLYNSPLHF.

The sample holds many counts of this clonotype. The chain is built from TRBV7-9 and TRBJ2-3; 10 bases line up with TRBD2. Germline CDR1 reads SEHNR; CDR2 reads FQNEAQ (reference sequence). J was trimmed by 11 bases and V by 7 bases; bases with no gene match: 15. The CDR3 contains 15 residues. CDR3 amino acids: CASTQASGSSRGQYF. For the CDR3, the DNA is TGTGCCAGCACCCAGGCTAGCGGGAGTTCTCGGGGGCAGTATTTT.

This sequence joins TRBV12-3 or TRBV12-4 and TRBJ2-3; D not resolved. Trimming took off 8 bases at V and 0 bases at J, with 9 bases between the two ends. This CDR3 is 13 amino acids long. The CDR3 here is CASWQTSTDTQYF. DNA for the CDR3: TGTGCCAGCTGGCAGACAAGCACAGATACGCAGTATTTT.

This clonotype was observed at least ten times. V usage is TRBV2 and J usage is TRBJ1-6; no definite D call. Germline-derived CDR1 and CDR2 are SNHLY and FYNNEI. The V end lost 7 bases, the J end lost 0 bases, and 7 bases lay between the germline ends. There are 14 residues in the CDR3. CDR3 protein: CASTRRSYNSPLHF. The CDR3 bases are TGTGCCAGCACGCGGCGCTCCTATAATTCACCCCTCCACTTT.

This clonotype was seen ten or more times. This sequence joins TRBV6-1 and TRBJ2-2, with a possible D match to TRBD2 (6 bases). Germline CDR1 and CDR2: MNHNS and SASEGT. The CDR3 has 13 amino acids. V dropped 6 bases and J dropped 4 bases, with 9 bases sitting between them. CDR3 residues: CASSWTTTGELFF. The CDR3 nucleotides read TGTGCCAGCAGCTGGACTACCACCGGGGAGCTGTTTTTT.

In this sample, this clonotype turned up many times. This chain joins TRBV20-1 and TRBJ1-6, with D possibly TRBD1 on 6 matching bases. Trimming removed 6 bases at V and 6 bases at J, with 15 bases between. Looked up from germline, CDR1 is DFQATT and CDR2 is SNEGSKA (reference sequence). The CDR3 totals 14 residues. The CDR3 region has the DNA TGCAGTGCGACAGGAGGGGGGCTTAATTCACCCCTCCACTTT. Its translation: CSATGGGLNSPLHF.

This clonotype was seen ten or more times. This rearrangement joins TRBV6-2 or TRBV6-3 to TRBJ2-2; TRBD2 might be the D (6 bases). Germline V lookup: CDR1 MNHEY, CDR2 SVGEGT. Trimming cost V 0 bases and J 17 bases, with 19 bases left between them. The CDR3 sequence is 14 residues long. The CDR3 DNA reads TGTGCCAGCAGTTACTCCAAAAGTGGAGGGATCGATTTTTTT. As protein: CASSYSKSGGIDFF.